This T cell receptor beta chain stems from a study of cytomegalovirus exposure and HLA in healthy donors. Across the whole study: Inside one of the first data releases sat 80 million to 95 million unique TCRs taken from HLA-typed donors.

13 Jbeta primers and 60 Vbeta primers were used for the PCR. TCRdb keeps only in-frame clones here, not all; method: immunoSEQ multiplex PCR. The repertoire has around 80,000 clones, 75% to 80% of them found once; the top ten carry roughly 6%. The V gene end was trimmed by 5 bases and the J gene end by 8 bases; junction bases not matched to a gene: 14. This CDR3 has 16 amino acids. Per the germline V gene, CDR1 is SGHVS and CDR2 is FQNEAQ. The rearrangement uses TRBV7-8 and TRBJ2-1; 8 bases line up with TRBD2. The clonotype comes from a female donor in good health and CMV-seronegative. Sequencing was done on a sample of PBMCs. This CDR3 is CASSPKTGTRIHEQFF. The CDR3, as DNA: TGTGCCAGCAGCCCAAAAACCGGGACTAGGATCCATGAGCAGTTCTTC. Together with reference TRBV7-8 and TRBJ2-1, the CDR3 gives the full variable domain: GAGVSQSPRYKVAKRGQDVALRCDPISGHVSLFWYQQALGQGPEFLTYFQNEAQLDKSGLPSDRFFAERPEGSVSTLKIQRTQQEDSAVYLCASSPKTGTRIHEQFFGPGTRLTVL.